The 26 T cell receptor beta chains presented below share a single source sample, sequenced in a study of blood T cell repertoires in COVID-19. Libraries were prepared by immunoSEQ multiplex PCR; TCRdb keeps only in-frame clonotypes and omits some of them. Of about 80,000 clones listed, 78% are singletons. The specimen was peripheral blood. The receptors shown here come from a human donor in a cohort sampled during active COVID-19.

About this clone: The sample contains more than one DNA sequence encoding this CDR3. The chain combines TRBV4-1 with TRBJ1-4; TRBD1 matches at 9 bases. The length of the CDR3 is 15 residues. Germline CDR1 and CDR2: MGHRA and YSYEKL. After removal of 3 bases from V and 6 bases from J, the junction contained 5 bases not matched to a gene. CDR3 nucleotides: TGCGCCAGCAGCCAGGTGACAGGGGGTTATGAAAAACTGTTTTTT. It translates to CASSQVTGGYEKLFF.

This clone has at least ten counts. The V gene is TRBV9, the J gene TRBJ1-2; 9 bases map to TRBD1. V gave up 4 bases and J gave up 4 bases; unmatched junction bases: 8. CDR1 SGDLS and CDR2 YYNGEE come from the germline V gene. This CDR3 contains 15 residues. The CDR3, as DNA: TGTGCCAGCAGCTCCCGGGACAGGGTGGCCTATGGCTACACCTTC. Translating gives CASSSRDRVAYGYTF.

This clone was seen more than once but under ten times. Germline is not matched at one junction end, which may reflect a read error. The J gene is TRBJ2-1, the V gene TRBV7-7; D unclear. Germline CDR1 and CDR2: SSHAT and FNYEAQ (reference sequence). The CDR3 length is 13 residues. The CDR3 coding sequence is TGTGCTAGCAGCTTAGGCCTAGGCAATGAGCAGTTCTTC. The encoded protein is CASSLGLGNEQFF.

The chain recombines TRBV7-8 with TRBJ1-2; 8 nucleotides align to TRBD1. CDR3 length equals 15 residues. Germline loops: CDR1 SGHVS, CDR2 FQNEAQ. Losses at the gene ends were 7 bases for V and 3 bases for J; bases not matched to a gene: 10. The CDR3 reads CASTLRTGSHYGYTF. DNA of the CDR3: TGTGCCAGCACCCTAAGGACAGGGTCTCACTATGGCTACACCTTC.

The chain uses TRBV19 and TRBJ1-2; D gene ambiguous. Deletions cut 9 bases from V and 8 bases from J, with 10 bases between. The CDR3 totals 10 residues. Germline-derived CDR1 and CDR2 are LNHDA and SQIVND (reference sequence). CDR3 nucleotide sequence: TGTGCCAGCGGGTTCGGAGGCTACACCTTC. This codes for CASGFGGYTF.

The CDR3 nucleotides are TGTGCCAGCAGTCCTACAGGGTATGAGCAGTTCTTC. It specifies CASSPTGYEQFF. The chain has TRBV27 and TRBJ2-1, with D tentatively TRBD1 (6 bases). CDR3 size: 12 residues. Germline lookup yields CDR1 MNHEY and CDR2 SMNVEV (reference sequence). Trimming took 5 bases from V and 8 from J, leaving 10 bases between them.

This chain uses TRBV5-1 with TRBJ1-4; a possible D gene is TRBD1 (5 bases). This CDR3 contains 15 residues. Germline lookup yields CDR1 SGHRS and CDR2 YFSETQ. Trimming stripped 0 bases from V and 1 base from J, with 7 bases between. CDR3 protein: CASSLAGGTNEKLFF. The CDR3 nucleotides read TGCGCCAGCAGCTTGGCCGGGGGAACTAATGAAAAACTGTTTTTT.

In its sample, this clone was seen once. The chain joins TRBV9 to TRBJ2-3, with TRBD1 as a possible D gene (6 bases). There are 17 residues in the CDR3. V lost 6 bases and J 1 base, leaving 21 bases between the germline ends. CDR1 is SGDLS, CDR2 YYNGEE, per germline. The CDR3 loop is CASNSASGVVGTDTQYF. In DNA form, the CDR3 reads TGTGCCAGCAACTCTGCCTCAGGGGTTGTCGGCACAGATACGCAGTATTTT.

This chain uses TRBV14 with TRBJ2-4, with D possibly being TRBD1 (6 bases). CDR3 length equals 16 residues. Germline CDR1 is SGHDN and CDR2 is FVKESK. V was clipped by 5 bases and J by 1 base, with 15 bases between them. The CDR3 coding sequence is TGTGCCAGCAGCTCGACTCAGGGGAAGGCCAAAAACATTCAGTACTTC. Its protein is CASSSTQGKAKNIQYF.

This CDR3 is CASSQVPRGSYEQYF. In nucleotides, the CDR3 is TGTGCCAGCAGCCAAGTCCCCAGGGGCTCCTACGAGCAGTACTTC. J is TRBJ2-7 and V is TRBV3-1 (or the pseudogene TRBV3-2); a possible D gene is TRBD1 (6 bases). Germline V gene lookup returns CDR1 LGHDT and CDR2 YNNKEL (reference sequence). The CDR3 contains 15 residues. V was shortened by 1 base and J by 0 bases, with 10 bases between the two germline ends.

This clone has more than one count but fewer than ten. The chain is built from TRBV2 and TRBJ2-2; 10 nucleotides match TRBD2. Losses at the gene ends were 4 bases for V and 7 bases for J; bases not matched to a gene: 3. The CDR3 contains 14 residues. Germline loops: CDR1 SNHLY, CDR2 FYNNEI. The chain's CDR3 is CASSVGTSVGELFF. In nucleotides, the CDR3 is TGTGCCAGCAGTGTCGGGACTAGCGTCGGGGAGCTGTTTTTT.

Of note for this clone: The same CDR3 also results from other DNA sequences found in this sample. The gene calls are TRBV5-8 and TRBJ1-5; weak D call: TRBD1 (5 bases). V was cut by 4 bases and J by 7 bases, with 15 bases left in between. The CDR3 is 14 amino acids. CDR1 is SGHTS, CDR2 YDEGEE, per germline. As DNA, the CDR3 is TGTGCCAGCAGCAAGAGACAGCTGGTCCAGCCCCAGCATTTT. This codes for CASSKRQLVQPQHF.

This clone was seen once. The chain links TRBV6-5 to TRBJ1-1; D may be TRBD1 (5 bases). Germline assignment: CDR1 MNHEY and CDR2 SVGAGI. Trimming removed 3 bases from V and 0 bases from J, with 14 bases in between. The CDR3 consists of 16 residues. The CDR3 DNA reads as TGTGCCAGCAGTTATTCGGGACTTCCTATGAACACTGAAGCTTTCTTT. Translated, it gives CASSYSGLPMNTEAFF.

The chain carries TRBV6-5 and TRBJ1-1; 7 nucleotides match TRBD1. V lost 2 bases and J lost 0; bases outside the gene matches: 6. CDR1 is MNHEY and CDR2 is SVGAGI in the germline V gene. The CDR3 extends over 16 amino acids. The CDR3 reads CASSYQTGRMNTEAFF. The DNA for the CDR3 is TGTGCCAGCAGTTACCAGACAGGGAGGATGAACACTGAAGCTTTCTTT.

This clone was recorded only once. V usage is TRBV4-3 and J usage is TRBJ1-6; 8 bases fit TRBD1. Germline trimming cut 3 bases from V and 6 bases from J; bases unmatched to any gene: 7. Per germline, CDR1 LGHNA and CDR2 YSLEER. This CDR3 region has 16 residues. DNA for the CDR3: TGCGCCAGCAGCCACCAAGGACAGGGCTTTAATTCACCCCTCCACTTT. It codes for CASSHQGQGFNSPLHF.

The V and J genes are TRBV3-1 (or the pseudogene TRBV3-2) and TRBJ2-1; TRBD2 matches at 9 bases. The CDR3 spans 18 residues. Germline V gives CDR1 LGHDT, CDR2 YNNKEL (reference sequence). Trimming cost V 0 bases and J 3 bases; bases outside gene matches: 9. DNA of the CDR3: TGTGCCAGCAGCCAAGATGGGGTAGCGGGGGCCTTCTACAATGAGCAGTTCTTC. Translated, it gives CASSQDGVAGAFYNEQFF.

The chain recombines TRBV4-3 with TRBJ1-2, with a weak D call TRBD1 (6 bases). V was trimmed by 11 bases and J by 1 base, leaving 8 bases between them. Germline V gene sequence: CDR1 LGHNA, CDR2 YSLEER. The CDR3 length is 11 residues. The CDR3 is CAPGVNYGYTF. DNA for the CDR3: TGCGCCCCAGGGGTTAACTATGGCTACACCTTC.

This clone was seen a single time. The CDR3 sequence: CATSDSRDTIYF. As DNA, the CDR3 is TGTGCCACCAGTGACTCCCGGGACACCATATATTTT. The V call is TRBV24-1, the J call TRBJ1-3; D is uncertain. Germline V gene data show CDR1 as KGHDR and CDR2 as SFDVKD. Trimming removed 4 bases from V and 8 bases from J, with 8 bases in between. CDR3 length equals 12 residues.

Note on this clone: The same CDR3 arises from other DNA sequences in this sample as well. The V and J genes are TRBV12-3 or TRBV12-4 and TRBJ2-5; D ambiguous. This CDR3 contains 13 residues. The V end was cut by 0 bases, the J end by 2 bases, with 4 bases between. The CDR3 DNA reads as TGTGCCAGCAGTTTAGCCAGTCAAGAGACCCAGTACTTC. As protein: CASSLASQETQYF.

The genes are TRBV9 and TRBJ2-1; 12 positions match TRBD2. Looked up from germline, CDR1 is SGDLS and CDR2 is YYNGEE. The CDR3 spans 16 residues. The V gene end was trimmed by 0 bases and the J gene end by 2 bases; junction bases not matched to a gene: 0. CDR3 sequence (DNA): TGTGCCAGCAGCGTAGGACTAGCGGGGGCCTACAATGAGCAGTTCTTC. Protein product: CASSVGLAGAYNEQFF.

The chain couples TRBV18 to TRBJ2-5, with 10 bases that match TRBD1. V lost 2 bases and J lost 6; bases outside the gene matches: 9. The V gene's germline CDR1 is KGHSH and CDR2 LQKENI. The CDR3 is made up of 16 amino acids. CDR3 coding DNA: TGTGCCAGCTCACCAAATACCGGGACAGGGGTAAAGACCCAGTACTTC. Residues: CASSPNTGTGVKTQYF.

This sequence joins TRBV7-2 and TRBJ2-5, with a possible D match to TRBD1 (5 bases). V shed 5 bases and J shed 4 bases, with 17 bases lying between them. Germline CDR1 is SGHTA and CDR2 is FQGNSA. This CDR3 is 15 amino acids long. The CDR3 DNA is TGTGCCAGCAGCCGCGCCGTAGGGGCTTTAGAGACCCAGTACTTC. This translates into CASSRAVGALETQYF.

This sequence joins TRBV7-6 and TRBJ2-3, with a possible D match to TRBD1 (6 bases). The germline gives CDR1 SGHVS, CDR2 FNYEAQ. Trimming removed 5 bases from V and 1 base from J, with 16 bases in between. The CDR3 covers 16 residues. The CDR3 nucleotides are TGTGCCAGCAGCGATCCATACAGGGACGGCACAGATACGCAGTATTTT. This gives the protein CASSDPYRDGTDTQYF.

About this clone itself: The same CDR3 is also encoded by other DNA sequences in this sample. V is TRBV30 and J is TRBJ2-1; TRBD2 might be the D (6 bases). Trimming removed 0 bases at V and 7 bases at J, with 7 bases between. This CDR3 spans 12 amino acids. CDR1 and CDR2 from the germline V gene are GTSNPN and SVGIG (reference sequence). This CDR3 is CAWSVAGNEQFF. CDR3 in DNA: TGTGCCTGGAGTGTGGCGGGGAATGAGCAGTTCTTC.

The gene calls are TRBV3-1 (or the pseudogene TRBV3-2) and TRBJ1-1; 9 bases fit TRBD1. CDR3 size: 14 residues. J lost 5 bases, V lost 4 bases, and 5 bases had no gene match. Germline loops: CDR1 LGHDT, CDR2 YNNKEL (reference sequence). CDR3 in DNA: TGTGCCAGCAGCCGAGACAGGGGGATAACTGAAGCTTTCTTT. Translation gives CASSRDRGITEAFF.

The chain employs TRBV20-1 and TRBJ1-1; TRBD1 aligns across 8 bases. This CDR3 contains 19 residues. With 5 bases clipped from V and 5 bases from J, the junction kept 25 bases outside the gene matches. Germline CDR1 reads DFQATT; CDR2 reads SNEGSKA (reference sequence). CDR3: CSARGLGLALKDRETEAFF. The CDR3 region has the DNA TGCAGTGCTCGTGGCCTGGGGCTGGCGTTAAAGGACAGGGAAACTGAAGCTTTCTTT.